A selection of T cell receptor beta chains follows, all from one sample in a study of cytomegalovirus exposure and HLA in healthy donors. This table comes from immunoSEQ multiplex PCR, and its TCRdb copy is limited to in-frame clones, with some not included. The sample lists 120,000 to 150,000 clones, approximately 83% occurring once. Sequencing used PBMCs. The receptors here all came from a male donor in good health and CMV-seronegative. CDR3s include the opening cysteine and the closing phenylalanine or tryptophan. A D gene is named only where the DNA matches it firmly. Some rows have no size entry. The others give once, few or many, or a class for an expanded clone.

>few|TRBD1|TRBJ2-7|TRBV5-4
CASSSRDRGQVEQYF
TGTGCCAGCAGCTCCCGGGACAGGGGGCAGGTCGAGCAGTACTTC
>-|-|TRBJ2-1|TRBV5-4
CASSFVGGDEQFF
TGTGCCAGCAGCTTCGTCGGAGGGGATGAGCAGTTCTTC
>-|-|TRBJ2-7|TRBV5-5
CASQASYYEQYF
TGTGCCAGTCAGGCCAGCTACTACGAGCAGTACTTC
>-|-|TRBJ2-1|TRBV27
CASSSHTGGSNYNEQFF
TGTGCCAGCAGTTCTCATACCGGCGGAAGTAACTACAATGAGCAGTTCTTC
>-|TRBD1|TRBJ2-1|TRBV11-2
CASSLGKTDRAYNEQFF
TGTGCCAGCAGCTTAGGGAAAACGGACAGGGCCTACAATGAGCAGTTCTTC
>-|TRBD2|TRBJ2-7|TRBV9
CASSGENRDYTTAWSYEQYF
TGTGCCAGCAGCGGCGAGAACCGGGACTATACAACCGCATGGTCATACGAGCAGTACTTC
>-|TRBD2|TRBJ2-1|TRBV7-6
CASSQNEILAGFEQFF
TGTGCCAGCAGCCAGAATGAGATCTTAGCGGGCTTTGAGCAGTTCTTC
>once|-|TRBJ2-7|TRBV7-6
CASSLAGGPSYEQYF
TGTGCCAGCAGCTTAGCGGGAGGACCCTCCTACGAGCAGTACTTC
>few|TRBD2|TRBJ2-5|TRBV6-1
CASSEQREGAFNF
TGTGCCAGCAGTGAACAGCGGGAAGGGGCCTTCAACTTC
>-|TRBD2|TRBJ2-3|TRBV5-4
CASSQLAGGSPDTQYF
TGTGCCAGCAGCCAATTAGCGGGAGGGAGCCCAGATACGCAGTATTTT
>-|TRBD1|TRBJ1-5|TRBV27
CASSSGQGRQPQHF
TGTGCCAGCAGTTCGGGACAGGGTCGTCAGCCCCAGCATTTT
>-|-|TRBJ2-1|TRBV27
CASSLQPGVAYNEQFF
TGTGCCAGCAGTTTACAGCCGGGAGTCGCCTACAATGAGCAGTTCTTC
>-|TRBD1|TRBJ2-7|TRBV4-1
CASSRTGTVGSYEQYF
TGCGCCAGCAGCCGGACCGGGACAGTTGGGTCCTACGAGCAGTACTTC
>-|-|TRBJ2-7|TRBV29-1
CSVERGTAESYEQYF
TGCAGCGTTGAACGCGGGACTGCCGAATCCTACGAGCAGTACTTC
>few|TRBD2|TRBJ2-1|TRBV10-1
CASSESRSGRVNRNEQFF
TGCGCCAGCAGTGAGTCGCGAAGCGGGAGGGTAAATAGGAATGAGCAGTTCTTC
>-|-|TRBJ1-2|TRBV5-8
CASSRYRGEEGYTF
TGTGCCAGCAGCCGATACCGGGGGGAGGAGGGCTACACCTTC
>-|-|TRBJ1-4|TRBV15
CATSRGPPNEKLFF
TGTGCCACCAGCAGAGGGCCTCCTAATGAAAAACTGTTTTTT
>-|TRBD2|TRBJ2-7|TRBV7-9
CASSFGPAGGHEQYF
TGTGCCAGCAGCTTCGGACCAGCGGGAGGCCACGAGCAGTACTTC
>-|TRBD2|TRBJ2-1|TRBV7-8
CASSYASGTSGSSYNEQFF
TGTGCCAGCAGCTATGCATCCGGGACTAGCGGTAGCTCCTACAATGAGCAGTTCTTC
>few|-|TRBJ2-7|TRBV5-1
CASSPSARDTWLGEQYF
TGCGCCAGCAGCCCCTCGGCACGGGACACCTGGTTAGGGGAGCAGTACTTC
>-|-|TRBJ1-6|TRBV25-1
CASSEPGLEESPLHF
TGTGCCAGCAGTGAACCGGGCTTGGAGGAGTCACCCCTCCACTTT
>few|-|TRBJ1-4|TRBV6-6
CASTRGATNEKLFF
TGTGCCAGCACTCGGGGGGCAACTAATGAAAAACTGTTTTTT
>-|-|TRBJ2-7|TRBV6-1
CASSEAGGWGSLYEQYF
TGTGCCAGCAGTGAAGCGGGGGGTTGGGGCAGTTTGTACGAGCAGTACTTC
>few|-|TRBJ2-5|TRBV19
CASSIGSETQYF
TGTGCCAGTAGTATCGGTTCTGAGACCCAGTACTTC
>-|TRBD1|TRBJ1-5|TRBV2
CASSRGGGESQPQHF
TGTGCCAGCAGCCGAGGAGGGGGCGAGAGTCAGCCCCAGCATTTT
>-|TRBD1|TRBJ2-2|TRBV9
CASSALFGQGSTGELFF
TGTGCCAGCAGCGCCCTTTTCGGACAGGGGAGCACCGGGGAGCTGTTTTTT
>-|-|TRBJ1-6|TRBV15
CATSRKGNSPLHF
TGTGCCACCAGCAGGAAGGGGAATTCACCCCTCCACTTT
>once|TRBD1|TRBJ2-3|TRBV7-3
CASSFGTGNTDTQYF
TGTGCCAGCAGCTTCGGGACAGGGAACACAGATACGCAGTATTTT
>-|-|TRBJ2-1|TRBV11-1
CASSLAGGVHEQFF
TGTGCCAGCAGCTTAGCGGGAGGAGTCCATGAGCAGTTCTTC
>-|-|TRBJ2-1|TRBV11-2
CASSLDHSGYNEQFF
TGTGCCAGCAGCTTAGATCACAGCGGGTACAATGAGCAGTTCTTC
>-|-|TRBJ2-7|TRBV13
CASSLGQGYEQYF
TGTGCCAGCAGCTTAGGGCAGGGTTACGAGCAGTACTTC
>-|TRBD1|TRBJ2-7|TRBV7-2
CASSFQQGAYEQYF
TGTGCCAGCAGCTTCCAACAGGGGGCCTACGAGCAGTACTTC
>-|TRBD2|TRBJ2-7|TRBV7-9
CASSLYPGGYTYEQYF
TGTGCCAGCAGCTTATACCCGGGAGGCTACACCTACGAGCAGTACTTC
>-|-|TRBJ2-7|TRBV4-3
CASSREQGQSSYEQYF
TGCGCCAGCAGCCGGGAACAGGGTCAGAGCTCCTACGAGCAGTACTTC
>-|-|TRBJ2-3|TRBV30
CAGFFWADTQYF
TGTGCCGGTTTTTTCTGGGCTGATACGCAGTATTTT
>-|-|TRBJ2-3|TRBV30
CAWGKDSRHKDTQYF
TGTGCCTGGGGGAAGGACTCCCGACATAAGGATACGCAGTATTTT
>-|TRBD2|TRBJ2-2|TRBV7-6
CASSLTSGRSGTGELFF
TGTGCCAGCAGCTTAACTAGCGGGAGATCGGGCACCGGGGAGCTGTTTTTT
>-|-|TRBJ2-5|TRBV5-4
CASSPETGSETQYF
TGTGCCAGCAGCCCAGAAACAGGGTCGGAGACCCAGTACTTC
>-|TRBD1|TRBJ2-2|TRBV13
CASSDTGAATGELFF
TGTGCCAGCAGCGACACAGGGGCCGCCACCGGGGAGCTGTTTTTT
>-|-|TRBJ2-5|TRBV11-2
CASSIKGGDGTQYF
TGTGCCAGCAGCATAAAGGGGGGGGACGGGACCCAGTACTTC
>-|-|TRBJ2-2|TRBV5-1
CASSSPGMRTGELFF
TGCGCCAGCAGCTCCCCGGGGATGCGGACCGGGGAGCTGTTTTTT